Listed here are 20 T cell receptor beta chains from one sample, sequenced in a study of T cells in Graves' hyperthyroidism and ophthalmopathy. RNA transcripts yielded amplified TCR beta CDR3 regions. RT-PCR in the first round (using the HTBI primer set) targeted the TCR CDR3. TCRdb reanalysed the multiplex PCR reads using MiXCR and keeps one entry per CDR3 protein. This sample has fewer than 550,000 distinct CDR3 sequences; approximately 25% occur once, and the top ten carry 11%. The source material was blood. These TCRs come from a woman between 25 and 40 years old with Graves' ophthalmopathy.

This chain connects TRBV7-7 to TRBJ2-5; 13 nucleotides match TRBD2. V shed 3 bases, J shed 5 bases, and the junction held 15 bases outside the gene matches. CDR1 is SSHAT and CDR2 is FNYEAQ in the germline V gene (reference sequence). The CDR3 length is 19 residues. CDR3 sequence (DNA): TGTGCCAGCAGCTTGAGGAGACTAGCGGGGGGAAAGGGCAGCGAGACCCAGTACTTC. Protein product: CASSLRRLAGGKGSETQYF. Variable domain in full (rest from reference TRBV7-7 and TRBJ2-5): GAGVSQSPRYKVTKRGQDVTLRCDPISSHATLYWYQQALGQGPEFLTYFNYEAQPDKSGLPSDRFSAERPEGSISTLTIQRTEQRDSAMYRCASSLRRLAGGKGSETQYFGPGTRLLVL.

This clonotype was observed many times. The genes are TRBV6-5 and TRBJ2-7; D call uncertain. Trimming took 0 bases from V and 0 from J, leaving 15 bases between them. This CDR3 is 17 amino acids long. CDR1 is MNHEY, CDR2 SVGAGI, per germline. CDR3 amino acids: CASSYSKGGPSSYEQYF. The CDR3, as DNA: TGTGCCAGCAGTTACTCTAAGGGCGGCCCGAGCTCCTACGAGCAGTACTTC.

Comments on this clonotype: The CDR3 does not close with the conserved phenylalanine or tryptophan, likely indicating a read error. This rearrangement joins TRBV27 to TRBJ1-1; D call uncertain. Trimming took off 5 bases at V and 0 bases at J, with 16 bases between the two ends. The CDR3 sequence is 16 residues long. Germline-derived CDR1 and CDR2 are MNHEY and SMNVEV (reference sequence). CDR3 nucleotides: TGTGCCAGCAGTCCCTGGGCTTCGCGTATGAACACTGAAGCTTTCTAT. The encoded protein is CASSPWASRMNTEAFY.

This clonotype was counted many times. Just one base apart from a much larger clone, this may be a read error. The genes are TRBV12-3 or TRBV12-4 and TRBJ1-2; 9 bases align to TRBD1. The CDR3 has 13 amino acids. The junction had 2 bases not matched to a gene; V was cut back by 6 bases and J by 3 bases. The CDR3 spells CASRRQGDYGYTF. The CDR3 coding sequence is TGTGCCAGCAGACGACAGGGGGACTATGGCTACACCTTC.

This clonotype occurred a few times. The V and J genes are TRBV18 and TRBJ1-5; 7 positions agree with TRBD1. Germline V gene data show CDR1 as KGHSH and CDR2 as LQKENI. CDR3 size: 15 residues. The ends lost 4 bases at V and 1 base at J; junction bases unmatched: 4. The CDR3 sequence is CASSLMGQSNQPQHF. CDR3 sequence (DNA): TGTGCCAGCTCACTCATGGGACAGAGCAATCAGCCCCAGCATTTT.

This clonotype was seen many times. The rearrangement links TRBV28 to TRBJ2-7, with D tentatively TRBD1 or TRBD2 (5 bases each). Germline CDR1 MDHEN, CDR2 SYDVKM. The V gene lost 3 bases and the J gene lost 1 base, with 16 bases spanning the gap. This CDR3 has 16 residues. CDR3 sequence (DNA): TGTGCCAGCAGTTTCCATGGGGGACCGACGTCCTACGAGCAGTACTTC. Its protein is CASSFHGGPTSYEQYF.

This chain joins TRBV12-3 or TRBV12-4 and TRBJ2-7, with 13 nucleotides matching TRBD2. Trimming removed 6 bases from V and 2 bases from J; junction bases left unmatched: 4. The CDR3 extends over 15 amino acids. As DNA, the CDR3 is TGTGCCAGCAGAACGGGACTAGCGGGACCCTACGAGCAGTACTTC. It encodes CASRTGLAGPYEQYF.

There are many counts of this clonotype. The chain combines TRBV7-2 with TRBJ1-1; D unresolved. Germline CDR1 is SGHTA and CDR2 is FQGNSA. The CDR3 contains 14 residues. V shed 0 bases and J shed 0 bases, with 5 bases lying between them. The chain's CDR3 is CASSLAVMNTEAFF. The CDR3 DNA sequence: TGTGCCAGCAGCTTAGCAGTGATGAACACTGAAGCTTTCTTT.

This chain connects TRBV19 to TRBJ1-5; D possibly corresponds to TRBD1 (5 bases). The CDR3 contains 16 residues. Trimming took 5 bases from V and 2 from J, leaving 16 bases between them. CDR1 is LNHDA, CDR2 SQIVND, per germline (reference sequence). CDR3 sequence (DNA): TGTGCCAGTAGTCTCCAGGGAGGTGGGGGCAATCAGCCCCAGCATTTT. Amino acids: CASSLQGGGGNQPQHF.

The chain couples TRBV27 to TRBJ1-1; D unresolved. The CDR3 contains 13 residues. Germline V gives CDR1 MNHEY, CDR2 SMNVEV (reference sequence). Between the trimmed V and J ends, which lost 2 bases and 2 bases, there was a span of 6 bases. The CDR3 DNA reads TGTGCCAGCAGTTTAGTCGACAACACTGAAGCTTTCTTT. Translation gives CASSLVDNTEAFF.

In its sample, this clonotype was seen many times. The J gene is TRBJ1-6, the V gene TRBV15; D ambiguous. Germline V gene sequence: CDR1 LNHNV, CDR2 YYDKDF (reference sequence). With 0 bases removed from V and 9 bases from J, the gap between germline ends came to 15 bases. This CDR3 has 16 residues. The CDR3 DNA is TGTGCCACCAGCAGAGAGCCCTTGGACGCTAGTTCACCCCTCCACTTT. Translation gives CATSREPLDASSPLHF.

Of note for this clonotype: A much larger clonotype is one base distant, so this may be a read error. CDR3 residues: CANSPGTGAQETQYF. As DNA, the CDR3 is TGTGCCAACAGTCCCGGGACAGGGGCCCAAGAGACCCAGTACTTC. This chain joins TRBV11-1 and TRBJ2-5; TRBD1 matches 10 bases. The trim removed 10 bases at V and 1 base at J, leaving 9 bases unmatched. The CDR3 runs 15 residues. Germline V gives CDR1 SGHAT, CDR2 FQDESV (reference sequence).

This clonotype was seen a few times. The chain uses TRBV13 and TRBJ1-2, with 7 bases lining up with TRBD1. Losses at the gene ends were 2 bases for V and 8 bases for J; bases not matched to a gene: 5. This CDR3 spans 13 amino acids. Germline V gives CDR1 PRHDT, CDR2 FYEKMQ (reference sequence). CDR3 protein: CASSLTGALGYTF. The CDR3, as DNA: TGTGCCAGCAGCTTAACAGGGGCACTCGGCTACACCTTC.

This clonotype was seen ten or more times. This sequence joins TRBV20-1 and TRBJ1-5; D gene uncertain. The CDR3 extends over 15 amino acids. Looked up from germline, CDR1 is DFQATT and CDR2 is SNEGSKA (reference sequence). Trimming cost V 1 base and J 0 bases, with 10 bases left between them. The CDR3 loop reads CSARVGQFSNQPQHF. The CDR3 DNA reads TGCAGTGCTAGAGTGGGCCAGTTTAGCAATCAGCCCCAGCATTTT.

This clonotype was observed many times. The rearrangement joins TRBV11-3 to TRBJ2-7; 8 positions match TRBD1. The CDR3 loop spans 13 amino acids. CDR1 is SGHNT, CDR2 YENEEA, per germline. With 5 bases clipped from V and 6 bases from J, the junction kept 6 bases outside the gene matches. CDR3 sequence: CASSARTGSEQYF. The CDR3 bases are TGTGCCAGCAGCGCGCGGACAGGGTCCGAGCAGTACTTC.

This clonotype was observed at least ten times. V and J are TRBV4-3 and TRBJ1-1; a possible D gene is TRBD1 (5 bases). In germline, CDR1 is LGHNA, CDR2 YSLEER. Trimming pared 0 bases from V and 4 bases from J, leaving 15 bases between. This CDR3 contains 16 residues. For the CDR3, the DNA is TGCGCCAGCAGCCAAGATCTAACTCAGGGCGGCACTGAAGCTTTCTTT. Protein sequence: CASSQDLTQGGTEAFF.

This clonotype was observed at least ten times. This chain links TRBV29-1 with TRBJ1-2; no firm D call. The V end lost 4 bases, the J end lost 4 bases, and 10 bases lay between the germline ends. Germline lookup yields CDR1 SQVTM and CDR2 ANQGSEA. The CDR3 consists of 12 residues. The CDR3 DNA follows: TGCAGCGTTGGGGATCCCAGCTATGGCTACACCTTC. This gives the protein CSVGDPSYGYTF.

This chain connects TRBV20-1 to TRBJ2-2, with D tentatively TRBD1 or TRBD2 (6 bases each). The length of the CDR3 is 16 residues. Between the trimmed V and J ends, which lost 6 bases and 3 bases, there was a span of 20 bases. The germline gives CDR1 DFQATT, CDR2 SNEGSKA (reference sequence). The CDR3 loop reads CSAGGLESRDTGELFF. The CDR3 DNA sequence: TGCAGTGCGGGGGGCCTTGAGTCGCGGGACACCGGGGAGCTGTTTTTT.

J is TRBJ2-7 and V is TRBV20-1; unclear D gene. Germline V lookup: CDR1 DFQATT, CDR2 SNEGSKA (reference sequence). The CDR3 runs 13 residues. Trimming removed 3 bases at V and 0 bases at J, with 9 bases between. The chain's CDR3 is CSASGPSSYEQYF. DNA of the CDR3: TGCAGTGCTAGCGGGCCGAGCTCCTACGAGCAGTACTTC.

This clonotype has ten or more counts. The chain recombines TRBV6-2 or TRBV6-3 with TRBJ2-6, with D hard to call. CDR3 length: 15 amino acids. The V end lost 6 bases, the J end lost 0 bases, and 9 bases lay between the germline ends. Germline V gene sequence: CDR1 MNHEY, CDR2 SVGEGT. CDR3 sequence (DNA): TGTGCCAGCAGCCTCCAGTACTCTGGGGCCAACGTCCTGACTTTC. Residues: CASSLQYSGANVLTF.